The 16 T cell receptor beta chains presented below share a single source sample, sequenced in a study of cytomegalovirus exposure and HLA in healthy donors. A multiplex PCR was run with 60 Vbeta primers and 13 Jbeta primers. This table comes from immunoSEQ multiplex PCR, and its TCRdb copy is limited to in-frame clones, with some not included. The sample lists 150,000 to 200,000 clones; about 64% were seen once. Sequencing used PBMCs. The receptors here all came from a man aged 50 or older in good health and CMV-seronegative.

CDR3 region: CASSLAWQGAVEAFF. The CDR3 coding sequence is TGTGCCAGCAGCTTGGCCTGGCAGGGGGCGGTTGAAGCTTTCTTT. This chain joins TRBV5-4 and TRBJ1-1, with 8 bases aligning to TRBD1. Germline CDR1 reads SGHNT; CDR2 reads YYREEE (reference sequence). V shed 0 bases, J shed 7 bases, and the junction held 8 bases outside the gene matches. This CDR3 contains 15 residues.

This chain links TRBV5-4 with TRBJ2-5; 11 nucleotides match TRBD2. Germline V gives CDR1 SGHNT, CDR2 YYREEE (reference sequence). The CDR3 consists of 13 residues. V trimming: 5 bases; J trimming: 4 bases; junction bases outside the gene matches: 1. The CDR3 DNA is TGTGCCAGCAGTAGCGGGGGGGCAGAGACCCAGTACTTC. Amino acids: CASSSGGAETQYF.

V usage is TRBV6-5 and J usage is TRBJ2-2; D is unclear. Germline V CDR1 and CDR2: MNHEY, SVGAGI. The length of the CDR3 is 13 residues. V was cut by 8 bases and J by 1 base, with 8 bases left in between. For the CDR3, the DNA is TGTGCCAGCGTCGAGGTGAACACCGGGGAGCTGTTTTTT. Translating it yields CASVEVNTGELFF.

The genes are TRBV7-8 and TRBJ1-4; possibly TRBD1 for D (5 bases). V gave up 5 bases and J gave up 0 bases, with 13 bases separating them. The CDR3 covers 16 residues. Germline V gene data show CDR1 as SGHVS and CDR2 as FQNEAQ. CDR3 coding DNA: TGTGCCAGCAGCCTCCAGGGCTCTACAACTAATGAAAAACTGTTTTTT. Translating it yields CASSLQGSTTNEKLFF.

J is TRBJ2-1 and V is TRBV4-3; perhaps TRBD2 as D (5 bases). This CDR3 is built from 15 residues. The germline V and J ends were trimmed by 1 base and 7 bases, with 14 bases remaining between them. CDR1 and CDR2 (germline): LGHNA, YSLEER. CDR3 bases: TGCGCCAGCAGCCAAGCGTCGGGGAGCTTGAATGAGCAGTTCTTC. The encoded protein is CASSQASGSLNEQFF.

The chain uses TRBV5-4 and TRBJ2-7, with 8 bases aligning to TRBD2. Per the germline V gene, CDR1 is SGHNT and CDR2 is YYREEE (reference sequence). CDR3 size: 15 residues. The junction had 8 bases not matched to a gene; V was cut back by 4 bases and J by 2 bases. The CDR3 bases are TGTGCCAGCAGCCCGGGACTAGTTTCACCCTACGAGCAGTACTTC. Translation: CASSPGLVSPYEQYF.

About this clone: This sample also contains other DNA sequences that code for the same CDR3. This chain links TRBV5-6 with TRBJ1-1; no firm D call. V was cut by 0 bases and J by 3 bases, with 9 bases left in between. The germline CDR1 and CDR2 sequences are SGHDT and YYEEEE. The CDR3 contains 14 residues. DNA for the CDR3: TGTGCCAGCAGCTTGGCGGGATCTTACACTGAAGCTTTCTTT. Encoded protein: CASSLAGSYTEAFF.

This clone has more than one count but fewer than ten. The chain employs TRBV27 and TRBJ2-3; the D gene is possibly TRBD1 (6 bases). Germline CDR1 is MNHEY and CDR2 is SMNVEV (reference sequence). The CDR3 is 15 residues long. The germline V and J ends were trimmed by 6 bases and 0 bases, with 13 bases remaining between them. The CDR3 coding sequence is TGTGCCAGCAGCCTACAGGGTCCTAGCACAGATACGCAGTATTTT. It codes for CASSLQGPSTDTQYF.

This clone has just a few counts. This rearrangement joins TRBV6-1 to TRBJ2-3; 7 bases map to TRBD1. The germline V gene has CDR1 MNHNS and CDR2 SASEGT. The CDR3 sequence is 19 residues long. The trim removed 1 base at V and 2 bases at J, leaving 15 bases unmatched. CDR3 in DNA: TGTGCCAGCAGTGAAGATCCCCTTACAGGGGATATCTTCACAGATACGCAGTATTTT. Translation gives CASSEDPLTGDIFTDTQYF.

This clone turned up a few times. The V and J genes are TRBV18 and TRBJ1-5; TRBD1 matches at 7 bases. CDR1 is KGHSH and CDR2 is LQKENI in the germline V gene. The ends lost 6 bases at V and 0 bases at J; junction bases unmatched: 8. This CDR3 contains 16 residues. CDR3 nucleotides: TGTGCCAGCTCCAGGACAGGCTCTCATAGCAATCAGCCCCAGCATTTT. This gives the protein CASSRTGSHSNQPQHF.

The rearrangement uses TRBV6-5 and TRBJ2-7; D possibly corresponds to TRBD1 (6 bases). Trimming left V 6 bases short and J 0 bases short, with 15 bases between. Germline V CDR1 and CDR2: MNHEY, SVGAGI. This CDR3 has 15 amino acids. Written as DNA, the CDR3 is TGTGCCAGCAGCTACGGTAGGGGGACCTCCTACGAGCAGTACTTC. It is translated as CASSYGRGTSYEQYF.

This chain joins TRBV7-9 and TRBJ2-6; TRBD1 might be the D (6 bases). This CDR3 spans 17 amino acids. V shed 5 bases and J shed 4 bases, with 18 bases lying between them. Germline V gene sequence: CDR1 SEHNR, CDR2 FQNEAQ (reference sequence). The CDR3 bases are TGTGCCAGCAGCCCTGGGACACTATATCCCGGGGCCAACGTCCTGACTTTC. It yields the protein CASSPGTLYPGANVLTF. Variable domain in full (rest from reference TRBV7-9 and TRBJ2-6): DTGVSQNPRHKITKRGQNVTFRCDPISEHNRLYWYRQTLGQGPEFLTYFQNEAQLEKSRLLSDRFSAERPKGSFSTLEIQRTEQGDSAMYLCASSPGTLYPGANVLTFGAGSRLTVL.

CDR3 region: CSAKTGTGSSYEQYF. DNA of the CDR3: TGCAGCGCGAAAACCGGGACAGGGAGCTCCTACGAGCAGTACTTC. This chain links TRBV29-1 with TRBJ2-7, with 9 bases that match TRBD1. Germline V gives CDR1 SQVTM, CDR2 ANQGSEA. The CDR3 extends over 15 amino acids. Losses at the gene ends were 7 bases for V and 0 bases for J; bases not matched to a gene: 10.

The rearrangement uses TRBV6-1 and TRBJ1-2; 7 bases are shared with TRBD1. Germline trimming cut 0 bases from V and 7 bases from J; bases unmatched to any gene: 5. The CDR3 covers 14 residues. Germline V gene sequence: CDR1 MNHNS, CDR2 SASEGT. This chain's CDR3 is CASSEATRGTGYTF. CDR3 coding DNA: TGTGCCAGCAGTGAAGCAACCAGGGGGACTGGCTACACCTTC.

In its sample, this clone was seen once. The CDR3 coding sequence is TGTGCCAGCAGCTTAGGGGGGGGCGACACCGGGGAGCTGTTTTTT. It is translated as CASSLGGGDTGELFF. The V and J genes are TRBV7-2 and TRBJ2-2; possible D gene TRBD2, 7 bases. This CDR3 has 15 amino acids. CDR1 is SGHTA, CDR2 FQGNSA, per germline. V lost 1 base to trimming and J lost 3 bases, with 9 bases between them. Drawing the rest from reference TRBV7-2 and TRBJ2-2, the complete variable domain is GAGVSQSPSNKVTEKGKDVELRCDPISGHTALYWYRQSLGQGLEFLIYFQGNSAPDKSGLPSDRFSAERTGGSVSTLTIQRTQQEDSAVYLCASSLGGGDTGELFFGEGSRLTVL.

The chain combines TRBV5-4 with TRBJ2-1; 8 nucleotides agree with TRBD2. CDR1 and CDR2 from the germline V gene are SGHNT and YYREEE (reference sequence). The CDR3 sequence is 13 residues long. Trimming at V came to 10 bases and at J to 0 bases, leaving 3 bases not matched to a gene. The CDR3 protein is CAAGTSSYNEQFF. The DNA of the CDR3 is TGTGCCGCCGGGACTAGCTCCTACAATGAGCAGTTCTTC. Complete variable domain (other parts from reference TRBV5-4 and TRBJ2-1): ETGVTQSPTHLIKTRGQQVTLRCSSQSGHNTVSWYQQALGQGPQFIFQYYREEENGRGNFPPRFSGLQFPNYSSELNVNALELDDSALYLCAAGTSSYNEQFFGPGTRLTVL.